The 20 T cell receptor beta chains in this list originate from one sample, sequenced in a study of blood T cell repertoires in COVID-19. The repertoire was sequenced with immunoSEQ multiplex PCR; TCRdb's copy has only in-frame clones and lacks some. The sample yields around 69,000 clones, 84% seen once. The sequenced sample consisted of peripheral blood. The receptors were gathered from a man aged 50-59 years with active COVID-19.

The chain recombines TRBV6-2 or TRBV6-3 with TRBJ2-7; possibly TRBD1 for D (6 bases). Germline CDR1 reads MNHEY; CDR2 reads SVGEGT. The CDR3 spans 14 residues. V lost 5 bases, J lost 0 bases, and 11 bases lay in between. The CDR3 sequence: CASSVQGSSYEQYF. The CDR3 bases are TGTGCCAGCAGTGTACAGGGCAGCTCCTACGAGCAGTACTTC.

The chain recombines TRBV12-5 with TRBJ2-1; the match to TRBD2 covers 12 bases. Germline CDR1 reads LGHNT; CDR2 reads FRNRAP. The CDR3 covers 15 residues. J gave up 6 bases and V 6 bases, and 6 bases lay outside the gene matches. In DNA, the CDR3 is TGTGCTAGTGGCCACGCTAGCGGGAGGGGCAATGAGCAGTTCTTC. Residues: CASGHASGRGNEQFF. The full variable domain, with the rest looked up from reference TRBV12-5 and TRBJ2-1, is DARVTQTPRHKVTEMGQEVTMRCQPILGHNTVFWYRQTMMQGLELLAYFRNRAPLDDSGMPKDRFSAEMPDATLATLKIQPSEPRDSAVYFCASGHASGRGNEQFFGPGTRLTVL.

The V and J genes are TRBV6-5 and TRBJ1-2; 9 bases line up with TRBD1. Trimming cost V 0 bases and J 2 bases; bases outside gene matches: 4. The germline CDR1 and CDR2 sequences are MNHEY and SVGAGI. The CDR3 runs to 16 residues. The CDR3 here is CASSYSPGQGNYGYTF. The DNA for the CDR3 is TGTGCCAGCAGTTACTCCCCAGGACAGGGGAACTATGGCTACACCTTC.

The rearrangement joins TRBV27 to TRBJ1-1; no firm D call. V lost 0 bases and J lost 4, with 6 bases in between. Germline values: CDR1 MNHEY, CDR2 SMNVEV (reference sequence). This CDR3 has 13 amino acids. The CDR3 coding sequence is TGTGCCAGCAGTTTATCGGTGAGCACTGAAGCTTTCTTT. It specifies CASSLSVSTEAFF.

This rearrangement joins TRBV6-6 to TRBJ1-1, with D hard to call. The CDR3 loop spans 13 amino acids. Germline V lookup: CDR1 MNHNY, CDR2 SVGAGI (reference sequence). Trimming stripped 2 bases from V and 7 bases from J, with 11 bases between. The CDR3, as DNA: TGTGCCAGCAGTTACCACGGAGAGTTTGAAGCTTTCTTT. Residues: CASSYHGEFEAFF.

This chain links TRBV11-2 with TRBJ1-1; 10 bases agree with TRBD1. CDR3 length: 15 residues. Germline CDR1 is SGHAT and CDR2 is FQNNGV. V dropped 1 base and J dropped 4; count of bases not matched to a gene: 3. CDR3 amino acids: CASSLGRTGGTEAFF. CDR3 DNA: TGTGCCAGCAGCTTAGGCAGGACAGGGGGCACTGAAGCTTTCTTT.

The chain uses TRBV4-1 and TRBJ2-2, with 9 bases aligning to TRBD2. This CDR3 spans 17 amino acids. V was clipped by 0 bases and J by 7 bases; unmatched bases: 9. In germline, CDR1 is MGHRA, CDR2 YSYEKL. The DNA for the CDR3 is TGCGCCAGCAGCCAAGAGAGGACTAGCGACTTGTTCGGGGAGCTGTTTTTT. It is translated as CASSQERTSDLFGELFF.

This chain uses TRBV6-5 with TRBJ1-6; D uncertain. Trimming took 6 bases from V and 7 from J, leaving 7 bases between them. Germline loops: CDR1 MNHEY, CDR2 SVGAGI. The CDR3 is made up of 12 amino acids. The CDR3 DNA reads as TGTGCCAGCAGGGCGGAGAATTCACCCCTCCACTTT. Protein product: CASRAENSPLHF.

The V and J genes are TRBV27 and TRBJ1-2; 7 nucleotides line up with TRBD1. This CDR3 contains 13 residues. Germline CDR1 MNHEY, CDR2 SMNVEV (reference sequence). V shed 3 bases and J 7 bases; nucleotides not matched to a gene: 5. CDR3 amino acids: CASSFTGASGYTF. Written as DNA, the CDR3 is TGTGCCAGCAGTTTTACAGGGGCGAGTGGCTACACCTTC.

J is TRBJ2-1 and V is TRBV9; 10 bases are shared with TRBD2. There are 15 residues in the CDR3. Germline loops: CDR1 SGDLS, CDR2 YYNGEE. V trimming: 0 bases; J trimming: 6 bases; junction bases outside the gene matches: 3. The CDR3 loop reads CASSVGSSGGNEQFF. DNA of the CDR3: TGTGCCAGCAGCGTAGGGTCTAGCGGGGGCAATGAGCAGTTCTTC. Full variable domain (outside the CDR3, taken from reference TRBV9 and TRBJ2-1): DSGVTQTPKHLITATGQRVTLRCSPRSGDLSVYWYQQSLDQGLQFLIQYYNGEERAKGNILERFSAQQFPDLHSELNLSSLELGDSALYFCASSVGSSGGNEQFFGPGTRLTVL.

The genes are TRBV6-5 and TRBJ1-2, with a possible D match to TRBD1 (5 bases). CDR3 length: 12 amino acids. Trimming stripped 6 bases from V and 4 bases from J, with 9 bases between. Germline V gene data show CDR1 as MNHEY and CDR2 as SVGAGI. Written as DNA, the CDR3 is TGTGCCAGCAGACCTGACAGCTATGGCTACACCTTC. Translated: CASRPDSYGYTF.

The rearrangement links TRBV5-4 to TRBJ2-5; D not resolved. The germline V and J ends were trimmed by 4 bases and 5 bases, with 9 bases remaining between them. There are 12 residues in the CDR3. The germline gives CDR1 SGHNT, CDR2 YYREEE (reference sequence). The CDR3 nucleotides read TGTGCCAGCAGCCGGAGCTGGGAGACCCAGTACTTC. This encodes CASSRSWETQYF.

This chain uses TRBV2 with TRBJ2-7, with no clear D. The germline V and J ends were trimmed by 6 bases and 6 bases, with 15 bases remaining between them. CDR1 SNHLY and CDR2 FYNNEI come from the germline V gene. The CDR3 covers 13 residues. CDR3 in amino acids: CASSAALKAEQYF. The CDR3 coding sequence is TGTGCCAGCAGCGCGGCCCTCAAGGCCGAGCAGTACTTC.

The chain recombines TRBV3-1 (or the pseudogene TRBV3-2) with TRBJ1-5; D is undetermined. Germline CDR1 is LGHDT and CDR2 is YNNKEL (reference sequence). This CDR3 is built from 15 residues. The V and J ends lost 0 bases and 4 bases respectively, with 10 bases between them. Here the CDR3 DNA reads TGTGCCAGCAGCCAAGATCCGGGGTATAATCAGCCCCAGCATTTT. This encodes CASSQDPGYNQPQHF.

The chain is built from TRBV19 and TRBJ1-1, with D perhaps TRBD1 (6 bases). The CDR3 is made up of 14 amino acids. Trimming left V 5 bases short and J 1 base short, with 11 bases between. Germline lookup yields CDR1 LNHDA and CDR2 SQIVND (reference sequence). As DNA, the CDR3 is TGTGCCAGTAGTCCCCGGACAGAGAACACTGAAGCTTTCTTT. Translated, it gives CASSPRTENTEAFF.

J is TRBJ1-6 and V is TRBV12-3 or TRBV12-4; tentative D call: TRBD1 (5 bases). Trimming cost V 5 bases and J 8 bases, with 10 bases left between them. CDR3 size: 13 residues. In DNA form, the CDR3 reads TGTGCCAGCAGTCGAACGGGGGATTCACCCCTCCACTTT. As protein: CASSRTGDSPLHF.

V gene TRBV7-2 combines with J gene TRBJ2-1, with TRBD2 as a possible D gene (5 bases). Germline V gene sequence: CDR1 SGHTA, CDR2 FQGNSA. There are 19 residues in the CDR3. V was trimmed by 5 bases and J by 3 bases, leaving 26 bases between them. The CDR3 DNA reads TGTGCCAGCAGCCCCCGGGGTGTAGCGAATCTACCTCTCTACAATGAGCAGTTCTTC. Translated: CASSPRGVANLPLYNEQFF. Based on the CDR3 plus reference TRBV7-2 and TRBJ2-1, the full variable domain is GAGVSQSPSNKVTEKGKDVELRCDPISGHTALYWYRQSLGQGLEFLIYFQGNSAPDKSGLPSDRFSAERTGGSVSTLTIQRTQQEDSAVYLCASSPRGVANLPLYNEQFFGPGTRLTVL.

The V gene is TRBV7-9, the J gene TRBJ2-3, with D unclear. Trimming pared 7 bases from V and 2 bases from J, leaving 4 bases between. The CDR3 is 11 amino acids. Germline V gene lookup returns CDR1 SEHNR and CDR2 FQNEAQ (reference sequence). This CDR3 reads CASTYTDTQYF. The CDR3 region has the DNA TGTGCCAGCACCTACACAGATACGCAGTATTTT. Full variable domain (rest looked up from reference TRBV7-9 and TRBJ2-3): DTGVSQNPRHKITKRGQNVTFRCDPISEHNRLYWYRQTLGQGPEFLTYFQNEAQLEKSRLLSDRFSAERPKGSFSTLEIQRTEQGDSAMYLCASTYTDTQYFGPGTRLTVL.

The V call is TRBV18, the J call TRBJ2-4, with D possibly TRBD1 on 6 matching bases. This CDR3 comprises 18 residues. The germline gives CDR1 KGHSH, CDR2 LQKENI. V shed 0 bases and J shed 3 bases, with 18 bases lying between them. Here the CDR3 reads CASSPPVGRGRGKNIQYF. In DNA form, the CDR3 reads TGTGCCAGCTCACCACCAGTTGGAAGGGGCAGGGGCAAAAACATTCAGTACTTC.

The chain links TRBV4-1 to TRBJ2-1, with TRBD2 matching over 7 bases. Germline V gene data show CDR1 as MGHRA and CDR2 as YSYEKL. This CDR3 is 14 amino acids long. V gave up 5 bases and J gave up 6 bases; unmatched junction bases: 7. The CDR3 protein is CASSSGGLSNEQFF. As DNA, the CDR3 is TGCGCCAGCAGCTCCGGGGGGTTATCCAATGAGCAGTTCTTC.